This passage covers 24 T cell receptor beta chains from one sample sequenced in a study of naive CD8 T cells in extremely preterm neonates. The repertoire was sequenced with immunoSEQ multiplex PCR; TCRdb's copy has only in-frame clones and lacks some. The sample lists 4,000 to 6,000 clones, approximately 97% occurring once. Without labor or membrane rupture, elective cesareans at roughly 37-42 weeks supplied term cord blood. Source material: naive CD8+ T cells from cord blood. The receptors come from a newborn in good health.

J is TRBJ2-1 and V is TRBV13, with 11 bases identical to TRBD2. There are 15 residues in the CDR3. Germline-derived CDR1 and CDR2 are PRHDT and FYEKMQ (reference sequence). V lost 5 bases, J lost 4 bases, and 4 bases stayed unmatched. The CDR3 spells CASSPGLAGYNEQFF. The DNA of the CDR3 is TGTGCCAGCAGCCCCGGACTAGCGGGTTACAATGAGCAGTTCTTC.

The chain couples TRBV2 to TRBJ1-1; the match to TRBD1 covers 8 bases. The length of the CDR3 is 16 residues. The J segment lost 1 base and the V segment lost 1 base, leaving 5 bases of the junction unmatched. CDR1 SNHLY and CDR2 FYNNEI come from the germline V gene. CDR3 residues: CASSEVQGVPNTEAFF. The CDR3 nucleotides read TGTGCCAGCAGTGAAGTACAGGGGGTCCCGAACACTGAAGCTTTCTTT. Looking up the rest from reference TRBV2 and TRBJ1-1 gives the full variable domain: EPEVTQTPSHQVTQMGQEVILRCVPISNHLYFYWYRQILGQKVEFLVSFYNNEISEKSEIFDDQFSVERPDGSNFTLKIRSTKLEDSAMYFCASSEVQGVPNTEAFFGQGTRLTVV.

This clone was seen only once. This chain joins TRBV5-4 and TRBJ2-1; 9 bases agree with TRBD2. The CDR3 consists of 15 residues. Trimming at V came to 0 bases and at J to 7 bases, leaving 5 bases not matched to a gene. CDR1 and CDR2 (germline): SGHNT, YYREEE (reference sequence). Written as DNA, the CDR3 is TGTGCCAGCAGCTTGGACCTAGCGGGGCGGAATGAGCAGTTCTTC. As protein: CASSLDLAGRNEQFF.

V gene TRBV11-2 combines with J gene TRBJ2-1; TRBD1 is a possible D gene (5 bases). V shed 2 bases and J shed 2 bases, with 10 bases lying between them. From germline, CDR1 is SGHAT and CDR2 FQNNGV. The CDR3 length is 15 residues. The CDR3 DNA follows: TGTGCCAGCAGCTTACGACAGCCCCCCTACAATGAGCAGTTCTTC. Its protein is CASSLRQPPYNEQFF.

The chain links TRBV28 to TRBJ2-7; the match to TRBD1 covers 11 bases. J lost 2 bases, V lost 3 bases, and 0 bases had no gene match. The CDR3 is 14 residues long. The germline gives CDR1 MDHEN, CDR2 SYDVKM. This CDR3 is CASSLGQGAYEQYF. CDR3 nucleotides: TGTGCCAGCAGTTTGGGACAGGGGGCCTACGAGCAGTACTTC.

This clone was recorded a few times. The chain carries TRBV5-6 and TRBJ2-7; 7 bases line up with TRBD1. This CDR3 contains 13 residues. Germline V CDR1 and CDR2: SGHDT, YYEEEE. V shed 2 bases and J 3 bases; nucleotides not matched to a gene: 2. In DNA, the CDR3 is TGTGCCAGCAGCTTCGGACAGGTCTACGAGCAGTACTTC. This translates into CASSFGQVYEQYF.

CDR3 sequence (DNA): TGCGCCAGCAGCTTGGGAGGCAAACCCTACGAGCAGTACTTC. As protein: CASSLGGKPYEQYF. This sequence joins TRBV5-1 and TRBJ2-7, with unresolved D. V shed 0 bases and J shed 2 bases, with 9 bases lying between them. This CDR3 spans 14 amino acids. Germline CDR1 reads SGHRS; CDR2 reads YFSETQ.

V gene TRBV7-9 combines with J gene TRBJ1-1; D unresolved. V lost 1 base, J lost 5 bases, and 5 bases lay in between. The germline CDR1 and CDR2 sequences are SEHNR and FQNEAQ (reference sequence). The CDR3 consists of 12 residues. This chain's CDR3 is CASSLGETEAFF. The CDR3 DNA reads TGTGCCAGCAGCTTAGGGGAGACTGAAGCTTTCTTT.

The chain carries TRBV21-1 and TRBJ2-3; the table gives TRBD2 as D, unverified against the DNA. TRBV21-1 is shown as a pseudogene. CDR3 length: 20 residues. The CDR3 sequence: CASSSAQTLSASGRYIAQYF. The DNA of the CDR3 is TGTGCCAGCAGCTCCGCACAGACCCTTAGTGCTAGCGGGAGGTACATAGCGCAGTATTTT.

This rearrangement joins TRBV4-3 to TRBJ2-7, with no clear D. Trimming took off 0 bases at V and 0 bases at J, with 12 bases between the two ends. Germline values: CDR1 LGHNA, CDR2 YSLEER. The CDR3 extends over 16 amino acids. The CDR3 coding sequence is TGCGCCAGCAGCCAAGATAGTGCAGGCCCCTCCTACGAGCAGTACTTC. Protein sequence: CASSQDSAGPSYEQYF.

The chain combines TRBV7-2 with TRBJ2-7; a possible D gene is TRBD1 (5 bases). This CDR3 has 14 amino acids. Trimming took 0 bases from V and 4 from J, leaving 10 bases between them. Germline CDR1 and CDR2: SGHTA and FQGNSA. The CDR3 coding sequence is TGTGCCAGCAGCTTAGCGCTACAGGTATACGAGCAGTACTTC. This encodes CASSLALQVYEQYF.

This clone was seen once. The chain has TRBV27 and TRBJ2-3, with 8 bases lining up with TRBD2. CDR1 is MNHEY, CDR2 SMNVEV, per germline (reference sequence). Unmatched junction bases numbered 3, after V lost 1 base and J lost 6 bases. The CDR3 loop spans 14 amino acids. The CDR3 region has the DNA TGTGCCAGCAGTTTATGGCTAGCGGGCGATACGCAGTATTTT. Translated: CASSLWLAGDTQYF.

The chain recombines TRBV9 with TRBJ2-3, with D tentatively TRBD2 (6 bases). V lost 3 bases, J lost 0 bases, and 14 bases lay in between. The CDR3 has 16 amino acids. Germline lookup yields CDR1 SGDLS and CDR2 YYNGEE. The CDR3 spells CASSAGGYPSTDTQYF. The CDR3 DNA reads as TGTGCCAGCAGCGCCGGAGGGTACCCTAGCACAGATACGCAGTATTTT.

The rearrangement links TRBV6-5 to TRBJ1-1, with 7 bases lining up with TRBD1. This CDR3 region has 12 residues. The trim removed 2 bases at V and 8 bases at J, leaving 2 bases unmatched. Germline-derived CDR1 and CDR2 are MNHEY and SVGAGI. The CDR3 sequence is CASSYATGEAFF. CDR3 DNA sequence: TGTGCCAGCAGTTACGCGACAGGGGAAGCTTTCTTT.

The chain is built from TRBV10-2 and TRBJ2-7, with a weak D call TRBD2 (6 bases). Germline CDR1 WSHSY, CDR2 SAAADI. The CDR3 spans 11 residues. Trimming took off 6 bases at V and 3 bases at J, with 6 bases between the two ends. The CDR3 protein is CASSGSYEQYF. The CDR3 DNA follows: TGCGCCAGCAGCGGGAGCTACGAGCAGTACTTC.

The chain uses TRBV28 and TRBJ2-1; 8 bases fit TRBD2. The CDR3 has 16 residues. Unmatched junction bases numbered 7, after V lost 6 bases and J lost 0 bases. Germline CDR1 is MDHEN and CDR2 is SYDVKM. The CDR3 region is CASSPSGPFSYNEQFF. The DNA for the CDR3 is TGTGCCAGCAGCCCTAGCGGGCCCTTCTCCTACAATGAGCAGTTCTTC.

CDR3 residues: CASSLYPQGAGANVLTF. Written as DNA, the CDR3 is TGTGCCAGCAGTTTATATCCTCAGGGGGCTGGGGCCAACGTCCTGACTTTC. This chain joins TRBV27 and TRBJ2-6; 7 bases match TRBD1. The CDR3 runs 17 residues. The germline V gene encodes CDR1 MNHEY and CDR2 SMNVEV (reference sequence). With 1 base clipped from V and 2 bases from J, the junction kept 5 bases outside the gene matches.

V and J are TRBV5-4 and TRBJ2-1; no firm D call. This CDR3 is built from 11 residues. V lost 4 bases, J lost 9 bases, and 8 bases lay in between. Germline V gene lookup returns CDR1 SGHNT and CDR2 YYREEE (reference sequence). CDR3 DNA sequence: TGTGCCAGCAGCCTGGTCCGTGAGCAGTTCTTC. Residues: CASSLVREQFF.

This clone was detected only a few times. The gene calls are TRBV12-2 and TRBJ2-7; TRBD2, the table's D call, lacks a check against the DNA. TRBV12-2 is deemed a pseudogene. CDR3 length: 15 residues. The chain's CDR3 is CASRNWTSGKYEQYF. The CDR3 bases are TGTGCAAGTCGCAACTGGACTAGCGGGAAATACGAGCAGTACTTC.

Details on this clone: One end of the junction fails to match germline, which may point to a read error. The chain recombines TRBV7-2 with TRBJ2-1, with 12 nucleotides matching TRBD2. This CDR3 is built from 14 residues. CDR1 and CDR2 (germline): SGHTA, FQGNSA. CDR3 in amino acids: CASSLAGGPNEQFF. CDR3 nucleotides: TGTGCCAGCAGCCTAGCGGGAGGGCCCAATGAGCAGTTCTTC.

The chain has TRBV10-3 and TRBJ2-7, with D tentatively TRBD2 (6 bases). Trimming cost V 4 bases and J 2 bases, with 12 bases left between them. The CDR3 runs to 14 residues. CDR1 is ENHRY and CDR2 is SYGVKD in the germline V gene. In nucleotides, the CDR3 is TGTGCCATCAGTGGAAAGGAGGGGACCTACGAGCAGTACTTC. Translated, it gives CAISGKEGTYEQYF.

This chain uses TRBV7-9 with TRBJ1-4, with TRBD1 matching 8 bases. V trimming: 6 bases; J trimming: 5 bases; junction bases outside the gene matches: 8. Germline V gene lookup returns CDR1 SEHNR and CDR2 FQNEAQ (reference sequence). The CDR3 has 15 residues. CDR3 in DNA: TGTGCCAGCAGTCTTATGGACAGGGAAAATGAAAAACTGTTTTTT. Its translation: CASSLMDRENEKLFF.

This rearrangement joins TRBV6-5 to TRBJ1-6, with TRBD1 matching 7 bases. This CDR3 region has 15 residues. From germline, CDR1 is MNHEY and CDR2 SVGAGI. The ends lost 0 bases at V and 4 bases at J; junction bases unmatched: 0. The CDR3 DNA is TGTGCCAGCAGTTACTCACAGGGGTATAATTCACCCCTCCACTTT. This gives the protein CASSYSQGYNSPLHF.

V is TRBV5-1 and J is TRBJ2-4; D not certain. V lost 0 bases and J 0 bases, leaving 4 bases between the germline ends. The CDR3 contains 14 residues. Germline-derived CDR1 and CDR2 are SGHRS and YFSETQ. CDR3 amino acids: CASSLAGAKNIQYF. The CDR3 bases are TGCGCCAGCAGCTTGGCGGGAGCCAAAAACATTCAGTACTTC.